This T cell receptor (beta chain) was observed in a study of blood T cell repertoires in COVID-19. Across the study: Some COVID-19 samples were acute and others convalescent; all came from the United States, Italy and Spain. Nucleic acid was either cDNA or gDNA, and it came from T cells, B-cell-depleted T cells, or PBMCs.

The CDR3 extends over 13 amino acids. Germline lookup yields CDR1 SGDLS and CDR2 YYNGEE. V was cut by 7 bases and J by 7 bases, with 12 bases left in between. Methods used by the authors: Nucleated cell counts were estimated from reference gene primer amplification. Method: immunoSEQ multiplex PCR; TCRdb's copy keeps in-frame clones and lacks some. V, J and clone size are those of that table, while D and trimming were read from the DNA. The table lists about 90,000 clones, over 80% of them singletons. V is TRBV9 and J is TRBJ1-6; a weak D match, TRBD1 (5 bases). Input material: peripheral blood. The receptor was derived from a human donor with active COVID-19. The donor label of this sample is uncertain. The CDR3 DNA sequence: TGTGCCAGCTCCCTAGGGGTCAATTCACCCCTCCACTTT. It yields the protein CASSLGVNSPLHF.